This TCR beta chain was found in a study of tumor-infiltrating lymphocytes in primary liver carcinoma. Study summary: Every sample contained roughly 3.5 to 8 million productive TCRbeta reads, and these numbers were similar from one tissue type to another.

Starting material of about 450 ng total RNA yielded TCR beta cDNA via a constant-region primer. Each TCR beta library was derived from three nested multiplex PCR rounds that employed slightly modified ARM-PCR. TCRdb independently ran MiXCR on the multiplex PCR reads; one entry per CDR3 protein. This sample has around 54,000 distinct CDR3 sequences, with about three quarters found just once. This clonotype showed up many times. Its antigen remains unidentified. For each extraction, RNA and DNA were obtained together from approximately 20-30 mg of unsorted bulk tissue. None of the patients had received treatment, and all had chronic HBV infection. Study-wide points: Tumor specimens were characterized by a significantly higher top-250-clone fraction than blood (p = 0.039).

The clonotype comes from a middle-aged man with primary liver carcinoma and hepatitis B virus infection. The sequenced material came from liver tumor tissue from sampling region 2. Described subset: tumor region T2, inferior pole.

CDR3 sequence: CASSLEQYNSPLHF. CDR3 in DNA: TGTGCCAGCAGCTTAGAACAGTATAATTCACCCCTCCACTTT. V is TRBV7-9 and J is TRBJ1-6; the D is unclear. Germline V lookup: CDR1 SEHNR, CDR2 FQNEAQ (reference sequence). The CDR3 loop spans 14 amino acids. V dropped 1 base and J dropped 4 bases, with 5 bases sitting between them.